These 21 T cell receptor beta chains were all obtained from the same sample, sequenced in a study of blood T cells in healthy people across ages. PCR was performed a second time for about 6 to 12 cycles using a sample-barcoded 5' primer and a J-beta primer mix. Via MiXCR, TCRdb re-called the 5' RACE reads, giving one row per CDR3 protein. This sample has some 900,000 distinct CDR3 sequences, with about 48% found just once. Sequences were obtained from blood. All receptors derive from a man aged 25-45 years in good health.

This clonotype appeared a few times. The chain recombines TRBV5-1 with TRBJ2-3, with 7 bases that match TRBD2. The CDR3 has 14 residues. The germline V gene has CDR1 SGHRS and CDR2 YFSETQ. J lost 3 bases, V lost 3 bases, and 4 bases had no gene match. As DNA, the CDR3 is TGCGCCAGCAGCTGGAACGGGGGGACAGATACGCAGTATTTT. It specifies CASSWNGGTDTQYF.

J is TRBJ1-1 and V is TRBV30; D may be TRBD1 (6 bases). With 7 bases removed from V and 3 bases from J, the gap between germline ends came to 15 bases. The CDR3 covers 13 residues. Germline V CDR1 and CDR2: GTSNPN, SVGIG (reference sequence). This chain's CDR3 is CASHTYRDTEAFF. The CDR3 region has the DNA TGTGCCTCCCACACCTACAGGGACACTGAAGCTTTCTTT.

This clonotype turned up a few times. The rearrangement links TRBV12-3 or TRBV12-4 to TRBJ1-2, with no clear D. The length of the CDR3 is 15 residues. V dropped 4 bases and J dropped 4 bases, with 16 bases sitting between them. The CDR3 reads CASSSGRRLSYGYTF. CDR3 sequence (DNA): TGTGCCAGCAGTTCGGGCAGGCGCCTTAGCTATGGCTACACCTTC.

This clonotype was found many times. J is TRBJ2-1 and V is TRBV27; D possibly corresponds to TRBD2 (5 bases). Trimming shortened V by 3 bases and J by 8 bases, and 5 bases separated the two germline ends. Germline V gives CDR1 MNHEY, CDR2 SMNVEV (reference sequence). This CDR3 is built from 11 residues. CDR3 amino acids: CASSLRDEQFF. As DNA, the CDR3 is TGTGCCAGCAGTTTGAGGGATGAGCAGTTCTTC.

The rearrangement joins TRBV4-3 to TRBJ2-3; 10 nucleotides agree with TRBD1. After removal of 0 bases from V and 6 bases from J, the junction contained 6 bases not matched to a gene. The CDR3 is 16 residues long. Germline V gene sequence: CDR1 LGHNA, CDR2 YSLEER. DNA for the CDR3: TGCGCCAGCAGCCAAGATTGGGGGACAGGGGAGGATACGCAGTATTTT. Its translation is CASSQDWGTGEDTQYF.

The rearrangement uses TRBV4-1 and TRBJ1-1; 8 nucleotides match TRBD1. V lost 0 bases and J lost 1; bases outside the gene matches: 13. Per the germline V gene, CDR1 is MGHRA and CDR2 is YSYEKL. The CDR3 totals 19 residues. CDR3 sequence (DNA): TGCGCCAGCAGCCAAGAATATCGGCAGGGGGCGAATAGGAACACTGAAGCTTTCTTT. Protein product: CASSQEYRQGANRNTEAFF.

CDR3 in amino acids: CASSRGAGTYEQYF. For the CDR3, the DNA is TGTGCCAGCTCTCGAGGCGCGGGGACCTACGAGCAGTACTTC. This chain connects TRBV18 to TRBJ2-7; a weak D match, TRBD2 (6 bases). The germline gives CDR1 KGHSH, CDR2 LQKENI. Trimming pared 6 bases from V and 2 bases from J, leaving 14 bases between. The CDR3 is 14 residues long.

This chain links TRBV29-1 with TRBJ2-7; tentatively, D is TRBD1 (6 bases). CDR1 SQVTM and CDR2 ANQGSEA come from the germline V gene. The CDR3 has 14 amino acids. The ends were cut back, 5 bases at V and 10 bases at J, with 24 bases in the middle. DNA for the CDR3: TGCAGCGTTACAGAAACAGGGCTTTGGGGTACCCAGTACTTC. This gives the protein CSVTETGLWGTQYF.

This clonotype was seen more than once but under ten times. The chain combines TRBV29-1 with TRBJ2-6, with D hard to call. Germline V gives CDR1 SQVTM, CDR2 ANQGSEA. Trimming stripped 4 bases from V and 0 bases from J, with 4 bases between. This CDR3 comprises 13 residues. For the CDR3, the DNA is TGCAGCGTTGTGTCCTCTGGGGCCAACGTCCTGACTTTC. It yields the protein CSVVSSGANVLTF.

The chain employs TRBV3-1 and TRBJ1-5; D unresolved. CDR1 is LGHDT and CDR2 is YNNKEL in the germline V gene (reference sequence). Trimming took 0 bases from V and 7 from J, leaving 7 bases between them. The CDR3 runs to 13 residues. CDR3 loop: CASSQDREQPQHF. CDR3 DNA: TGTGCCAGCAGCCAAGATAGGGAACAGCCCCAGCATTTT.

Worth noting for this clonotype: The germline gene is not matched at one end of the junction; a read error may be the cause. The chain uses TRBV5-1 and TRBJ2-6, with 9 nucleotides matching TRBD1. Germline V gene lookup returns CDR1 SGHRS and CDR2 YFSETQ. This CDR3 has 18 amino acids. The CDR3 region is CASSAGDRALSRANVLTF. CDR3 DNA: TGCGCCAGCAGCGCGGGGGACAGGGCACTCTCTCGGGCCAACGTCCTGACTTTC.

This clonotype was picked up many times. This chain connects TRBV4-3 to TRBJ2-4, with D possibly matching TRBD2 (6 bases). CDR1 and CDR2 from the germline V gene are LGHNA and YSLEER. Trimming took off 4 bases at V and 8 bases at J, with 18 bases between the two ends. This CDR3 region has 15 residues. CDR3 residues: CASSLERRDGDIQYF. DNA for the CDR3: TGCGCCAGCAGCCTAGAACGGAGGGATGGAGACATTCAGTACTTC.

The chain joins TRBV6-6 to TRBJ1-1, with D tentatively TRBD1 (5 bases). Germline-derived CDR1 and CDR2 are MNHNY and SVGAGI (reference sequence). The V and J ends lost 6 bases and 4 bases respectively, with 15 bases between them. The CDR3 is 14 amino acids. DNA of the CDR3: TGTGCCAGCAGAACCACCGGGACTCCCACTGAAGCTTTCTTT. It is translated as CASRTTGTPTEAFF.

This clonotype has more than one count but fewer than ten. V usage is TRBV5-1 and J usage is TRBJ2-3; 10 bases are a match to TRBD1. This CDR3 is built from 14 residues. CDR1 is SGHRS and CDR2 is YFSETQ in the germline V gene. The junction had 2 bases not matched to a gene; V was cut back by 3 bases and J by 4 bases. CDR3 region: CASSWTGGSDTQYF. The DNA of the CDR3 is TGCGCCAGCAGCTGGACAGGGGGTTCAGATACGCAGTATTTT.

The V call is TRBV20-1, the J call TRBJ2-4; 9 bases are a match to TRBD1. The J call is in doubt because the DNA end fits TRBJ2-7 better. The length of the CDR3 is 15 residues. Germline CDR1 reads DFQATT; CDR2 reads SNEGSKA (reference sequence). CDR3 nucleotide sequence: TGCAGTGCTAGAGATGGTGACAGGGGGATCTACGAGCAGTACTTC. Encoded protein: CSARDGDRGIYEQYF.

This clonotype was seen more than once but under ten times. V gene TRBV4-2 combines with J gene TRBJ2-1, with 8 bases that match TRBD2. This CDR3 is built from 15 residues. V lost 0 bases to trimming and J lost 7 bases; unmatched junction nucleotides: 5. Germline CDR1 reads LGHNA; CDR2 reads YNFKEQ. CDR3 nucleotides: TGTGCCAGCAGCCAAGATAGGACTAGCAGGAATGAGCAGTTCTTC. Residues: CASSQDRTSRNEQFF.

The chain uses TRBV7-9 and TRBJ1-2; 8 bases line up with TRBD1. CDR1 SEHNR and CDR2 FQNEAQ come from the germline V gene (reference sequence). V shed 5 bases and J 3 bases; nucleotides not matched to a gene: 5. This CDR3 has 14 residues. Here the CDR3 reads CASSPPGGHYGYTF. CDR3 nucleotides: TGTGCCAGCAGCCCCCCAGGGGGCCACTATGGCTACACCTTC. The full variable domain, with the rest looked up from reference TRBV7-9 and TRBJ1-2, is DTGVSQNPRHKITKRGQNVTFRCDPISEHNRLYWYRQTLGQGPEFLTYFQNEAQLEKSRLLSDRFSAERPKGSFSTLEIQRTEQGDSAMYLCASSPPGGHYGYTFGSGTRLTVV.

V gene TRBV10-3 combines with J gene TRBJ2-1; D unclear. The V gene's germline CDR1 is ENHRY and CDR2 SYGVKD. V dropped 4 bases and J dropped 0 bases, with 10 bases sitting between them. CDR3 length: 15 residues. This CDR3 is CAISGDLSSYNEQFF. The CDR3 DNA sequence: TGTGCCATCAGTGGAGACTTGAGCTCCTACAATGAGCAGTTCTTC.

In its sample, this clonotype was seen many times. The CDR3 reads CASSLGVREAPGLAGCEQYF. The CDR3 DNA is TGTGCCAGCAGCTTAGGAGTGAGGGAGGCTCCGGGACTAGCGGGTTGCGAGCAGTACTTC. The V call is TRBV7-2, the J call TRBJ2-7; 12 bases are shared with TRBD2. Per the germline V gene, CDR1 is SGHTA and CDR2 is FQGNSA. With 1 base clipped from V and 6 bases from J, the junction kept 19 bases outside the gene matches. This CDR3 contains 20 residues.

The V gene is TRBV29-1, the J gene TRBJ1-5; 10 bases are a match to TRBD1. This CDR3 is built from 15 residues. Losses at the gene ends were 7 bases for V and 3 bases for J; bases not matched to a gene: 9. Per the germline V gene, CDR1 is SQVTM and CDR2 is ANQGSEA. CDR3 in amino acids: CSARTGGSSNQPQHF. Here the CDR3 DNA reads TGCAGCGCTCGGACAGGGGGATCCTCCAATCAGCCCCAGCATTTT.

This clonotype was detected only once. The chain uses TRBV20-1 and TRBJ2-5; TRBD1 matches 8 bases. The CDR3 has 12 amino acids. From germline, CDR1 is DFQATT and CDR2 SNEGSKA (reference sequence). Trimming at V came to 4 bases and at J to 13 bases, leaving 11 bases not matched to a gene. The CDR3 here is CSATGGLYERYF. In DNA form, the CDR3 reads TGCAGTGCTACAGGGGGCTTGTACGAGCGGTACTTC.